This T cell receptor (beta chain) was sequenced in a study of shared clonotypes between healthy human individuals. In this sample, this clone turned up once. CDR1 SGHNT and CDR2 YYREEE come from the germline V gene (reference sequence). Trimming stripped 4 bases from V and 3 bases from J, with 14 bases between. This CDR3 is built from 14 residues. Each sorted subset replicate got 200 ng genomic DNA, 25,000 to 35,000 genomes. Profiled with immunoSEQ multiplex PCR; TCRdb holds only in-frame clones, not every one. The data contain approximately 2.4 million clones, around 95% of them seen just once; the ten biggest clones take up around 0.13%.

The sequenced sample was naive CD4+ T cells sorted from blood. Regarding subset: CD45RA+ positively selected. The source is a man aged 18 to 30 in good health. This chain uses TRBV5-4 with TRBJ2-7; tentatively, D is TRBD2 (6 bases). This CDR3 reads CASSPGTLLYEQYF. In DNA, the CDR3 is TGTGCCAGCAGCCCCGGGACTTTACTCTACGAGCAGTACTTC.